This T cell receptor (beta chain) was sequenced in a study of cytomegalovirus exposure and HLA in healthy donors. The study, taken as a whole, reports: It has been reported that TCR beta sequences accurately predicted the HLA-A and HLA-B alleles of most subjects. A later analysis reported that several of the most significant clusters appeared to be linked to common viral pathogens, among them Epstein-Barr virus.

Points on this clone: The antigen is unknown.

Trimming pared 4 bases from V and 1 base from J, leaving 11 bases between. Germline-derived CDR1 and CDR2 are MNHNS and SASEGT. The length of the CDR3 is 15 residues. The PCR ran on 60 Vbeta and 13 Jbeta primers. The assay was immunoSEQ multiplex PCR, and TCRdb's table has in-frame clones only and misses some. The data show about 200,000 clones, with about four fifths seen just once and about 0.094% held by the top ten. V and J are TRBV6-1 and TRBJ1-5, with D hard to call. The receptor was derived from a boy between 2 and 15 years old in good health and CMV-seronegative. Material: PBMCs. The CDR3 nucleotides read TGTGCCAGCAGTGTGGACGGGAACAGCAATCAGCCCCAGCATTTT. Residues: CASSVDGNSNQPQHF.